This TCR beta chain was sequenced during a study of cytomegalovirus exposure and HLA in healthy donors (dated by TCRdb to about 2017). Background on the whole study: An earlier analysis of fewer than 750 of the donors reported under 300 Gb of sequence data and around 110 million unique TCR beta sequences obtained from approximately 180 million T cells. Every repertoire in the discovery cohort had been generated on one and the same sequencing platform. On average, roughly 250,000 unique TCR beta nucleotide sequences were sequenced per donor among 398 genotyped donors of the cohort, with 15% to 20% of those sequences being non-productive. HLA typing covered class I and class II loci at four-digit resolution. Of the 398 genotyped donors, around 81% fell in the genetic ancestry cluster associated with self-reported Caucasian donors. In addition to the first cohort of 650 to 750 subjects, a separate validation cohort of 120 different subjects was used. The later analysis used no new phenotypic data to find candidate immune exposures, relying instead on TCR beta sequences and their occurrence across donors. A later genetic analysis used genome-wide SNP genotypes for about three fifths of the 666 donors, treating that subset as a discovery cohort. The study combined high-throughput TCR immunosequencing, statistical association of individual TCRs with disease status, and machine learning to predict cytomegalovirus infection status. The study profiled the T cell repertoires of hundreds of subjects by immunosequencing and related them to cytomegalovirus serostatus. Alongside the repertoire data, information on donor age, sex, ethnicity and CMV serostatus was compiled. The study aimed to test whether signatures of past pathogen exposure could be identified by cataloging public T cell receptors. An earlier analysis of approximately 580 of the donors used high-throughput TCR beta sequencing to judge whether each TCR beta V gene segment behaved as functional or pseudogenic. A later analysis re-examined previously published TCR beta repertoires from 500 to 700 donors and added high-resolution HLA genotyping to investigate patterns of TCR occurrence. Roughly 300 gigabases of sequencing data and approximately 85 million unique TCR sequences were included in an early release covering several hundred HLA-typed donors. The number of typed donors differed by locus: about 620-640 for A, B, C, DRB1 and DQB1; some 500 for DQA1; over 600 for DPA1; and 400 to 480 for DPB1. Four to six DR-DQ haplotypes were handled as single units for association and clustering, since linkage in the cohort was strong. The paper's findings and limits, for the study overall: Presence/absence analyses assumed roughly uniform sequencing depth across donors, an assumption that may not hold. A later analysis associated about 16,000 TCR beta sequences with specific HLA alleles at a false discovery rate of 0.05. In a later analysis, most CMV-associated TCR beta chains were found to appear HLA-restricted, with HLA associations seemingly driven largely by CMV exposure. The study listed 150 to 200 TCR beta chains as associated with cytomegalovirus. According to a later analysis, parvovirus B19, influenza, CMV and Epstein-Barr virus appeared linked to several top co-occurrence clusters. The 87-base-pair reads could not distinguish some IMGT-functional V segments, including TRBV6-2 and TRBV6-3, so those segments were excluded. An association between a missense DCLRE1C variant and V-gene and J-gene trimming of TCR beta chains was found in a later genetic analysis and replicated in an independent cohort. When HLA alleles, especially DR and DQ, strongly co-occurred, TCR associations were difficult to assign to individual alleles. A further reported finding was that TCR beta sequences accurately predicted the HLA-A and HLA-B alleles for most subjects in the first cohort. A group of highly shared sequence variants was considered likely to be a technical artifact of the sequencing pipeline. The authors suggested that the approach could potentially be generalized to other disease states and immunological phenotypes. A later genetic analysis reported fewer N-insertions in productive TCRs among donors in an Asian-associated ancestry cluster than the roughly 690-donor mean. The only immune exposure information available for the cohort was CMV serostatus. Over 15 rarely observed V segments, including chromosome 9 orphons, were excluded from the earlier analysis of a few hundred of the donors because counts were too low. In a later analysis, HLA-associated TCR beta chains were found to be more clonally expanded and to have lower generation probabilities than equally common non-associated chains. A few of the identified cytomegalovirus-associated TCR beta chains were confirmed in vitro to be specific for cytomegalovirus antigens. HLA typing was unavailable for some donors at each locus, so association tests used only the typed subset. In an earlier analysis of over 550 of the donors, most TCR beta V segments were observed in productive rearrangements about 90% or about 30% of the time, broadly matching IMGT annotations. While some public TCRs were present in many individuals, most TCR sequences turned up only very rarely across donors. In a later analysis, the rate of TCR association differed among HLA loci, with DRB1 alleles having the most associated TCRs and HLA-C alleles having the fewest. Linkage disequilibrium might explain the correlated functional status among segregating V segments, but an unknown experimental factor could not be ruled out. The classifier was reported to diagnose cytomegalovirus status with high specificity and sensitivity in both the original cohort and the validation cohort. The cohort was sequenced for TCR beta chains only, and without alpha or paired-chain data the features that could be detected were limited.

In total, 666 healthy bone marrow donors made up the cohort. Cohort members were all nominally healthy when sampled, although unrecorded immune exposures were likely present. The donor was CMV seronegative and was included in the group of a few hundred seronegative cohort members. A peripheral blood sample was provided by each donor, and peripheral blood mononuclear cells were used for TCR beta sequencing. Genomic DNA extraction from the blood cell samples was performed with the Qiagen DNeasy Blood Extraction Kit. A word on this clone: Its antigen is still unknown. No quality values exist for individual bases; no much larger clone is one base distant.

Libraries were prepared through the immunoSEQ multiplex PCR assay. For the multiplex PCR, a mixture combining 60 forward primers for TCR Vbeta segments and 13 reverse primers for TCR Jbeta segments was used. The CDR3 region of rearranged TCR beta genes was amplified from genomic DNA by a multiplex PCR assay. Amplified TCR beta libraries were sequenced as 87-base-pair reads on the Illumina HiSeq System. The study's processing was this. A later analysis counted tens of millions of unique TCR beta chains across the 700 or so repertoires, and around 9.9 million of these chains were shared by at least two donors. Raw reads were error-corrected and collapsed into unique sequences by a nearest-neighbor algorithm in which closely related sequences were merged to remove PCR and sequencing errors. To assign V, D and J gene segments, CDR3 sequences were aligned to IMGT reference sequences. For a sequence to be retained, at least a six-nucleotide match to both a V gene segment and a J gene segment was required. A rearrangement counted as productive if the CDR3 had no stop codons and remained in frame with V and J, and every other rearrangement counted as non-productive. Following IMGT convention, CDR3 was defined as the stretch from the second conserved V-encoded cysteine up to the conserved J-encoded phenylalanine. Sequences without an unambiguous match to a single V gene segment were excluded from the earlier analysis of almost 600 of the donors. An earlier analysis of fewer than 650 of the donors classified V segments as functional when productive rearrangements were above 56.7% and as segregating when the standard deviation between donors was above 5%. A statistical classification framework was built for diagnosing cytomegalovirus status from the catalog of TCR beta chain sequences. In a later analysis, TCR nucleotide sequences were compared against IMGT/GENE-DB human TR gene sequences so that V and J genes could be assigned. Using the TCRdist pipeline, a later analysis assigned CDR3 sequences along with most-parsimonious VDJ recombination scenarios. In a later analysis, every TCR beta chain was defined by the combination of its CDR3 amino acid sequence and its V-gene family, and reads without a unique V-gene family were dropped. In a later analysis, a few hundred highly shared, low-generation-probability nucleotide sequences were removed to address suspected cross-contamination and a sequencing artifact. In a later analysis, a clonal expansion index for each public chain was calculated from normalized within-repertoire ranks of inferred template counts. Generation probabilities in a later analysis came from a VDJ recombination model fitted to out-of-frame rearrangements, and those results were checked against IGoR. A later analysis scored TCR-TCR, TCR-HLA and TCR-CMV co-occurrence with hypergeometric tests, applying a repertoire-size bias correction to TCR pairs. In a later analysis, false discovery rates were estimated by permuting HLA or CMV assignments 20 times. A later analysis grouped co-occurring TCRs with DBSCAN, adding TCRdist sequence similarity when clustering within HLA-allele-positive subsets. Repertoires with fewer than 30,000 or more than 120,000 public chains were left out of co-occurrence clustering, as were about 5 repertoires with anomalous nucleotide sharing. The clones in this table, taken by TCRdb from immuneACCESS, are in-frame only. Not every clone is retained; where verified, under half of the shortfall comes from an unresolved V gene, and the cause of the rest is unknown. The V and J calls and clone size were taken over from that table, and D and trimming were inferred from the DNA. Across this sample there are about 150,000 clones, with 75% to 90% seen only once. 2% to 2.5% of the sample comes from the top ten.

V ends up 8 bases short and J 7 bases short, with an unmatched junction base count of 12. The CDR3 covers 15 residues, taking in both the cysteine and the phenylalanine. The DNA shown is the 45-base CDR3, in frame from base 1. From a lookup of the germline V gene (reference sequence), CDR1 and CDR2 are LNHDA and SQIVND. This TCR was sampled from a male donor in good health and CMV-seronegative. The sample taken for sequencing was PBMCs. The chain employs TRBV19 and TRBJ2-2, and TRBD2 matches 8 of the central bases. The sequenced DNA is TGTGCCAGTCTTAAACTCGGGGGGGAGATCGGGGAGCTGTTTTTT. This sequence encodes CASLKLGGEIGELFF.